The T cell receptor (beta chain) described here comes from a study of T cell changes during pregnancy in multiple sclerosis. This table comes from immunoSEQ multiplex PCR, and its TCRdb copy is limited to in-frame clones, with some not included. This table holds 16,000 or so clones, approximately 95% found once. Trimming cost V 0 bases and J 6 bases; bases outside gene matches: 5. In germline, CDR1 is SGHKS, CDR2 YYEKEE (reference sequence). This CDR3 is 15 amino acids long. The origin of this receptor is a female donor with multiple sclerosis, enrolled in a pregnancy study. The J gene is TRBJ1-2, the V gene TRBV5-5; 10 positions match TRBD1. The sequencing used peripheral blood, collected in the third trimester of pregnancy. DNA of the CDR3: TGTGCCAGCAGCTTGGTAGACAGGGGGCAGGATGGCTACACCTTC. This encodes CASSLVDRGQDGYTF.